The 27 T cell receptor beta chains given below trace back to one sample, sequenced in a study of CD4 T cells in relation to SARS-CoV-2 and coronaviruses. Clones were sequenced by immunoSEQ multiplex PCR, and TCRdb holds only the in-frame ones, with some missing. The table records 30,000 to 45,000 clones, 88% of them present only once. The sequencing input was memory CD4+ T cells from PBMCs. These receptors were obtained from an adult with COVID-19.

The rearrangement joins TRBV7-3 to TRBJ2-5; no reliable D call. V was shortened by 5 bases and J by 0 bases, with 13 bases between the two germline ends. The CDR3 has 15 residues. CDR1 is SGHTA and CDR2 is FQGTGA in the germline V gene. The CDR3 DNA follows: TGTGCCAGCAGCGCATCACCGGCCTACCAAGAGACCCAGTACTTC. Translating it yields CASSASPAYQETQYF.

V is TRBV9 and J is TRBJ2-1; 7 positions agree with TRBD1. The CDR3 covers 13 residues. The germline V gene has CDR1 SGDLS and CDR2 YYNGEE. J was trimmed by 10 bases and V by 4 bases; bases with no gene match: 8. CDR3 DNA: TGTGCCAGCAGCCCCCGGGACAGTACCGAGCAGTTCTTC. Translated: CASSPRDSTEQFF.

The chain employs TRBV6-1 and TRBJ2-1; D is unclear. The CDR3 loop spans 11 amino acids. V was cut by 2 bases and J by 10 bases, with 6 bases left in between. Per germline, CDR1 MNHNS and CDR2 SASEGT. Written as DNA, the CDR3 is TGTGCCAGCAGTGAACCGGCGGAGCAGTTCTTC. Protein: CASSEPAEQFF.

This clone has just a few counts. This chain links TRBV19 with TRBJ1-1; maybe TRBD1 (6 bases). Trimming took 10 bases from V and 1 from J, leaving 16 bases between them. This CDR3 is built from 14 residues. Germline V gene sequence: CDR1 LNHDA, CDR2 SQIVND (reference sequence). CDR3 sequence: CATRGTGANTEAFF. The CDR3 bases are TGTGCCACTCGGGGGACGGGGGCGAACACTGAAGCTTTCTTT.

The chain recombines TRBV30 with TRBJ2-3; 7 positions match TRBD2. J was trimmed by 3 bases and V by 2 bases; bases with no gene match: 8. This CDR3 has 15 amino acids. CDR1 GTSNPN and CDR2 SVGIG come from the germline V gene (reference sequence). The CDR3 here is CAWSRSGVVTDTQYF. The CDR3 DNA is TGTGCCTGGAGTCGCAGCGGGGTAGTGACAGATACGCAGTATTTT. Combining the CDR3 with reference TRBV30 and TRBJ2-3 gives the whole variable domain SQTIHQWPATLVQPVGSPLSLECTVEGTSNPNLYWYRQAAGRGLQLLFYSVGIGQISSEVPQNLSASRPQDRQFILSSKKLLLSDSGFYLCAWSRSGVVTDTQYFGPGTRLTVL.

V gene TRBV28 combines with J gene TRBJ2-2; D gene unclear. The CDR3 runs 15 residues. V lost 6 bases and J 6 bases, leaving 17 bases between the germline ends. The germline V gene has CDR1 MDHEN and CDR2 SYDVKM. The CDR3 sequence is CASSKDLPPAGELFF. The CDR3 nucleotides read TGTGCCAGCAGCAAGGACCTCCCTCCGGCCGGGGAGCTGTTTTTT.

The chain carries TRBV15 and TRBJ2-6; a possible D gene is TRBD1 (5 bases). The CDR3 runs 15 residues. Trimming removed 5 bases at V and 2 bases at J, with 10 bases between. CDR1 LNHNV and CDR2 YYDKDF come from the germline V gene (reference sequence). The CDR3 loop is CATSLEGAGANVLTF. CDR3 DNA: TGTGCCACCAGCTTAGAAGGGGCTGGGGCCAACGTCCTGACTTTC. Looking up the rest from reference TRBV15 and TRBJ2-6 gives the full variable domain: DAMVIQNPRYQVTQFGKPVTLSCSQTLNHNVMYWYQQKSSQAPKLLFHYYDKDFNNEADTPDNFQSRRPNTSFCFLDIRSPGLGDTAMYLCATSLEGAGANVLTFGAGSRLTVL.

DNA of the CDR3: TGTGCCACCAGTGATTTGGTGGAATATAGCAATCAGCCCCAGCATTTT. Its protein product is CATSDLVEYSNQPQHF. This sequence joins TRBV24-1 and TRBJ1-5; D gene ambiguous. Germline lookup yields CDR1 KGHDR and CDR2 SFDVKD. The V and J ends lost 0 bases and 0 bases respectively, with 8 bases between them. The CDR3 extends over 16 amino acids.

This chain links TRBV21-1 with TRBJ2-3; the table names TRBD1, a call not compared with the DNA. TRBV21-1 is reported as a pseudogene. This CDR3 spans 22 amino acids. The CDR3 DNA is TGTGCCAGCAGCAAGGCTAGCCGCGGGGGTACCGGGGGCAGGGGGCACGCAGATACGCAGTATTTT. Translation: CASSKASRGGTGGRGHADTQYF.

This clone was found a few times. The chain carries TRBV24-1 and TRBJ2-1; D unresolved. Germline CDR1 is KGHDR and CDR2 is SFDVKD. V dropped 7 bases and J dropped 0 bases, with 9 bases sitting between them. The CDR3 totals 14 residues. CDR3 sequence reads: CATRGYGSYNEQFF. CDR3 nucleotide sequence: TGTGCCACCAGGGGCTATGGCTCCTACAATGAGCAGTTCTTC.

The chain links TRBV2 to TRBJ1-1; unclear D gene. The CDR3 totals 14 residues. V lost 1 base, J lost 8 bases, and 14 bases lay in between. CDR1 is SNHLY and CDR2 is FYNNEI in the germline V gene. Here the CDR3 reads CASSEGQEGGEAFF. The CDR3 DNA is TGTGCCAGCAGTGAAGGTCAGGAGGGAGGCGAAGCTTTCTTT.

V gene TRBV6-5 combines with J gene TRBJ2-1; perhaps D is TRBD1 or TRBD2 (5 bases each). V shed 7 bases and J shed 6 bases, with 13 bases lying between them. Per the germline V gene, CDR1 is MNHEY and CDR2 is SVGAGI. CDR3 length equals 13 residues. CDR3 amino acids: CASKKDGGNEQFF. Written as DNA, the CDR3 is TGTGCCAGCAAAAAGGATGGGGGCAATGAGCAGTTCTTC.

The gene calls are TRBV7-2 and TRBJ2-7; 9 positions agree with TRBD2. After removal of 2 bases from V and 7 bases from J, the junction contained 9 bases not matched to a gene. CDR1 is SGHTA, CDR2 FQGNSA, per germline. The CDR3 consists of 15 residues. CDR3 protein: CASSLKAGGSGEQYF. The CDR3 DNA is TGTGCCAGCAGCTTAAAAGCGGGGGGTTCGGGGGAGCAGTACTTC.

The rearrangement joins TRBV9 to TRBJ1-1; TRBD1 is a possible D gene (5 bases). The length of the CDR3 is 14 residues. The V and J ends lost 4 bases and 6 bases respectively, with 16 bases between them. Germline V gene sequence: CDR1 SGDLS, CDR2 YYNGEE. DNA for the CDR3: TGTGCCAGCAGCCGGGAGCCAGGAGGGGCTGAAGCTTTCTTT. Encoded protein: CASSREPGGAEAFF.

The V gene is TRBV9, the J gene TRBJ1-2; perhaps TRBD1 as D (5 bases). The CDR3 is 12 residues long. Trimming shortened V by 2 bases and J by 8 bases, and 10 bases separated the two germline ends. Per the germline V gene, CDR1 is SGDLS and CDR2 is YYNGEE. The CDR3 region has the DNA TGTGCCAGCAGCGTGGGACCCTTGGGCTACACCTTC. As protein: CASSVGPLGYTF. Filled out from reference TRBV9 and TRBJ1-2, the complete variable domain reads DSGVTQTPKHLITATGQRVTLRCSPRSGDLSVYWYQQSLDQGLQFLIQYYNGEERAKGNILERFSAQQFPDLHSELNLSSLELGDSALYFCASSVGPLGYTFGSGTRLTVV.

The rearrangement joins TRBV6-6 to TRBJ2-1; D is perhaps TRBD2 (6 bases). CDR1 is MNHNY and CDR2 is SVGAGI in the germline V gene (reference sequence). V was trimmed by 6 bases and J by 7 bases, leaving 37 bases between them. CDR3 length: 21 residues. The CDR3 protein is CASSTRNQEKRSVTGRNEQFF. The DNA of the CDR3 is TGTGCCAGCAGCACGCGGAACCAGGAAAAAAGATCAGTAACCGGGAGAAATGAGCAGTTCTTC.

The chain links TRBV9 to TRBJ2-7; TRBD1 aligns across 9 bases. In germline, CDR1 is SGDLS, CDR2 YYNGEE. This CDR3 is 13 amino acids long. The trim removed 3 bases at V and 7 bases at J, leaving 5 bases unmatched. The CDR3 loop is CASSAGQGGEQYF. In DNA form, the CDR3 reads TGTGCCAGCAGCGCGGGACAGGGAGGGGAGCAGTACTTC. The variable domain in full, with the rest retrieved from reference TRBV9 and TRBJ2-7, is DSGVTQTPKHLITATGQRVTLRCSPRSGDLSVYWYQQSLDQGLQFLIQYYNGEERAKGNILERFSAQQFPDLHSELNLSSLELGDSALYFCASSAGQGGEQYFGPGTRLTVT.

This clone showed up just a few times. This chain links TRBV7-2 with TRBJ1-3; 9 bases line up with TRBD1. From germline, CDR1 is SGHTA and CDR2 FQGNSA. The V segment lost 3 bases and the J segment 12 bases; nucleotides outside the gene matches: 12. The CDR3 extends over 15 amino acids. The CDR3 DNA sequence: TGTGCCAGCAGCTTGGGGATGGGACAGGGCGATCACATATATTTT. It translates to CASSLGMGQGDHIYF.

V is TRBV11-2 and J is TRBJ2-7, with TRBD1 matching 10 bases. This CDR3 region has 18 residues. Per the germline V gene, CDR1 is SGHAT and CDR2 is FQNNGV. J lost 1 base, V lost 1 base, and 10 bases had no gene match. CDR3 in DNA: TGTGCCAGCAGCTTAGGGTCGGCCGACAGGGGGCTTTCCTACGAGCAGTACTTC. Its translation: CASSLGSADRGLSYEQYF.

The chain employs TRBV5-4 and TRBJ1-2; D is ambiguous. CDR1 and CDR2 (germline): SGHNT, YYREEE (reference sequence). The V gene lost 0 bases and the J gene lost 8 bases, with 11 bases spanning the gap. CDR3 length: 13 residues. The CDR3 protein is CASSLAREEGYTF. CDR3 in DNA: TGTGCCAGCAGCTTGGCACGCGAGGAAGGCTACACCTTC.

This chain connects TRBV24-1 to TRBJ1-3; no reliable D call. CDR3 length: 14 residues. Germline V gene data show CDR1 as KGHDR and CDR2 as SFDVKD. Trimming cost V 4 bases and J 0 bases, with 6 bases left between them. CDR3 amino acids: CATSDLISGNTIYF. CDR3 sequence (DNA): TGTGCCACCAGTGACCTGATCTCTGGAAACACCATATATTTT.

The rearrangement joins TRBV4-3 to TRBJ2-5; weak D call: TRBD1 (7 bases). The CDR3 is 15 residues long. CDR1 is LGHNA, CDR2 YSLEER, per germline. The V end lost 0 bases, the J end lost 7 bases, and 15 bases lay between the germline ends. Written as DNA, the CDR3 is TGCGCCAGCAGCCAAGATAGGAGGGGACAGTTGACCCAGTACTTC. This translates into CASSQDRRGQLTQYF.

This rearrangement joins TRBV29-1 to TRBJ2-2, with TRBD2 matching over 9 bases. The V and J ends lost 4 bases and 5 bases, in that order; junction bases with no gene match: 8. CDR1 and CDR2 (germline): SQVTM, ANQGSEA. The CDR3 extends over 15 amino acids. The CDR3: CSVVRAGGPTGELFF. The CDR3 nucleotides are TGCAGCGTTGTTCGTGCGGGGGGGCCGACCGGGGAGCTGTTTTTT.

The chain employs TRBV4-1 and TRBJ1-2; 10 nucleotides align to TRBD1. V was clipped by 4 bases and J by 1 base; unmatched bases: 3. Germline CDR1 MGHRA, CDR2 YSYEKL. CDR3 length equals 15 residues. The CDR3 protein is CASSLGQGDNYGYTF. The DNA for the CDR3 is TGCGCCAGCAGCCTTGGACAGGGGGATAACTATGGCTACACCTTC.

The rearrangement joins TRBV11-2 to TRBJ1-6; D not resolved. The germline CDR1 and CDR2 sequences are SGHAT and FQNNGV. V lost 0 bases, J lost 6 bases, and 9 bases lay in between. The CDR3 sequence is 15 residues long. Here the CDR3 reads CASSLEVRPNSPLHF. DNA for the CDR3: TGTGCCAGCAGCTTAGAAGTCCGACCTAATTCACCCCTCCACTTT. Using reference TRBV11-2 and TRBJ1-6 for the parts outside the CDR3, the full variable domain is EAGVAQSPRYKIIEKRQSVAFWCNPISGHATLYWYQQILGQGPKLLIQFQNNGVVDDSQLPKDRFSAERLKGVDSTLKIQPAKLEDSAVYLCASSLEVRPNSPLHFGNGTRLTVT.

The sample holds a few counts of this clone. CDR3 bases: TGTGCCAGCAAGGGGCGGGAGAACACCGGGGAGCTGTTTTTT. Translation: CASKGRENTGELFF. V and J are TRBV2 and TRBJ2-2; perhaps TRBD2 as D (6 bases). This CDR3 spans 14 amino acids. V dropped 7 bases and J dropped 1 base, with 10 bases sitting between them. CDR1 is SNHLY, CDR2 FYNNEI, per germline.

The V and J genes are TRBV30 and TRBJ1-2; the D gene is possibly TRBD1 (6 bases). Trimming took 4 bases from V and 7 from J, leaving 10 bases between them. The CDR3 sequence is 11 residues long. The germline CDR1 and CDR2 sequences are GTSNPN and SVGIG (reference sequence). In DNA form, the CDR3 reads TGTGCCTGGACAGGGGTTGGTGGCTACACCTTC. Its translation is CAWTGVGGYTF.